The next 22 T cell receptor beta chains were all read from a single sample in a study of blood T cell repertoires in COVID-19. Profiled with immunoSEQ multiplex PCR; TCRdb holds only in-frame clones, not every one. The top ten hold about 4.1% of the sample, which has 100,000 to 150,000 clones, 80% to 90% seen once. Sequenced: peripheral blood. These receptors were taken from a man between 60 and 70 years old with COVID-19, enrolled during active disease.

The V gene is TRBV18, the J gene TRBJ1-4; 7 bases agree with TRBD1. CDR1 KGHSH and CDR2 LQKENI come from the germline V gene. The CDR3 runs to 15 residues. The V gene end was trimmed by 2 bases and the J gene end by 6 bases; junction bases not matched to a gene: 6. CDR3 sequence reads: CASSPGGQPYEKLFF. The CDR3 DNA reads TGTGCCAGCTCACCAGGGGGACAGCCGTATGAAAAACTGTTTTTT. Full variable domain (rest looked up from reference TRBV18 and TRBJ1-4): NAGVMQNPRHLVRRRGQEARLRCSPMKGHSHVYWYRQLPEEGLKFMVYLQKENIIDESGMPKERFSAEFPKEGPSILRIQQVVRGDSAAYFCASSPGGQPYEKLFFGSGTQLSVL.

This clone showed up just once. A read error may account for a junction end that differs from germline. The V gene is TRBV14, the J gene TRBJ2-1; D remains unclear. The length of the CDR3 is 13 residues. Germline CDR1 is SGHDN and CDR2 is FVKESK. The CDR3 DNA is TGTGCCAGCACCCAAACCAACTATGGTGAGCAGTTCTTC. The encoded protein is CASTQTNYGEQFF.

The rearrangement links TRBV7-8 to TRBJ1-6; D is perhaps TRBD1 (6 bases). Looked up from germline, CDR1 is SGHVS and CDR2 is FQNEAQ. Deletions cut 5 bases from V and 6 bases from J, with 17 bases between. This CDR3 is built from 16 residues. This CDR3 reads CASSPAFGQFNSPLHF. The CDR3, as DNA: TGTGCCAGCAGCCCAGCCTTCGGACAGTTTAATTCACCCCTCCACTTT.

The gene calls are TRBV3-1 (or the pseudogene TRBV3-2) and TRBJ2-5; 12 bases align to TRBD2. Germline CDR1 reads LGHDT; CDR2 reads YNNKEL (reference sequence). V lost 7 bases to trimming and J lost 5 bases; unmatched junction nucleotides: 8. The CDR3 totals 15 residues. CDR3 nucleotide sequence: TGTGCCAGCACCGGACTAGCGGGGCGGTATGAGACCCAGTACTTC. Encoded protein: CASTGLAGRYETQYF.

In its sample, this clone was seen a few times. This chain connects TRBV7-8 to TRBJ2-7; D perhaps matches TRBD1 (5 bases). This CDR3 is 15 amino acids long. CDR1 is SGHVS, CDR2 FQNEAQ, per germline. Deletions cut 5 bases from V and 5 bases from J, with 19 bases between. CDR3 sequence (DNA): TGTGCCAGCAGCCGCGAGAGGTTGGCAGGGAACGAGCAGTACTTC. Its protein product is CASSRERLAGNEQYF.

The chain recombines TRBV5-1 with TRBJ1-5, with a possible D match to TRBD1 (6 bases). The germline V and J ends were trimmed by 2 bases and 3 bases, with 12 bases remaining between them. The length of the CDR3 is 15 residues. From germline, CDR1 is SGHRS and CDR2 YFSETQ. The CDR3 coding sequence is TGCGCCAGCAGCTTAACAGGGTCCTTCAATCAGCCCCAGCATTTT. This gives the protein CASSLTGSFNQPQHF.

The V call is TRBV12-5, the J call TRBJ1-5, with TRBD1 matching 9 bases. Germline CDR1 is LGHNT and CDR2 is FRNRAP. The J segment lost 4 bases and the V segment lost 6 bases, leaving 4 bases of the junction unmatched. CDR3 size: 14 residues. The CDR3 DNA reads TGTGCTAGTGGCCTCGGGACAGGGAATCAGCCCCAGCATTTT. Translated, it gives CASGLGTGNQPQHF.

The V and J genes are TRBV19 and TRBJ1-5; D gene uncertain. CDR1 is LNHDA, CDR2 SQIVND, per germline (reference sequence). V lost 5 bases, J lost 4 bases, and 9 bases lay in between. The CDR3 has 13 residues. In DNA form, the CDR3 reads TGTGCCAGTAGTCGGGGTCGAAATCAGCCCCAGCATTTT. The encoded protein is CASSRGRNQPQHF.

V gene TRBV30 combines with J gene TRBJ2-5; TRBD1 is a possible D gene (5 bases). Germline-derived CDR1 and CDR2 are GTSNPN and SVGIG (reference sequence). The CDR3 extends over 13 amino acids. The ends were cut back, 4 bases at V and 5 bases at J, with 14 bases in the middle. This CDR3 is CAWNQRGGETQYF. Here the CDR3 DNA reads TGTGCCTGGAATCAAAGGGGTGGCGAGACCCAGTACTTC.

The J gene is TRBJ1-5, the V gene TRBV5-4; TRBD1 matches 9 bases. After removal of 4 bases from V and 7 bases from J, the junction contained 6 bases not matched to a gene. This CDR3 has 14 amino acids. Germline V CDR1 and CDR2: SGHNT, YYREEE (reference sequence). The CDR3 protein is CASSMDRGLQPQHF. For the CDR3, the DNA is TGTGCCAGCAGCATGGACAGGGGTCTACAGCCCCAGCATTTT.

The chain recombines TRBV4-1 with TRBJ1-5; no clear D. The V gene's germline CDR1 is MGHRA and CDR2 YSYEKL. The CDR3 runs 16 residues. V lost 0 bases and J lost 2, with 11 bases in between. DNA for the CDR3: TGCGCCAGCAGCCAAGATGGAGGGCTGGGCAATCAGCCCCAGCATTTT. Amino acids: CASSQDGGLGNQPQHF.

The chain uses TRBV19 and TRBJ2-7; D may be TRBD1 (6 bases). Trimming removed 3 bases from V and 4 bases from J, with 13 bases in between. This CDR3 is 14 amino acids long. Looked up from germline, CDR1 is LNHDA and CDR2 is SQIVND (reference sequence). The CDR3 bases are TGTGCCAGTAGTATTCGCGGACAGCTATACGAGCAGTACTTC. The encoded protein is CASSIRGQLYEQYF.

J is TRBJ1-4 and V is TRBV9; no clear D. The CDR3 totals 14 residues. CDR1 and CDR2 from the germline V gene are SGDLS and YYNGEE. V was clipped by 0 bases and J by 1 base, with 4 bases between them. The CDR3 spells CASSVAGTNEKLFF. In nucleotides, the CDR3 is TGTGCCAGCAGCGTAGCGGGAACTAATGAAAAACTGTTTTTT.

As regards this clone: Other DNA sequences in this specimen translate into the identical CDR3. This chain joins TRBV5-1 and TRBJ1-6; no clear D. V lost 0 bases to trimming and J lost 6 bases, with 4 bases between them. Germline values: CDR1 SGHRS, CDR2 YFSETQ. The CDR3 runs 13 residues. CDR3 amino acids: CASSLAGNSPLHF. Here the CDR3 DNA reads TGCGCCAGCAGCTTGGCGGGTAATTCACCCCTCCACTTT. Full variable domain (remainder filled in from reference TRBV5-1 and TRBJ1-6): KAGVTQTPRYLIKTRGQQVTLSCSPISGHRSVSWYQQTPGQGLQFLFEYFSETQRNKGNFPGRFSGRQFSNSRSEMNVSTLELGDSALYLCASSLAGNSPLHFGNGTRLTVT.

V gene TRBV7-9 combines with J gene TRBJ1-2, with 9 bases fitting TRBD1. Trimming took 4 bases from V and 4 from J; bases not matched to a gene: 7. Germline CDR1 and CDR2: SEHNR and FQNEAQ (reference sequence). The CDR3 runs 15 residues. The CDR3 loop reads CASSSVGTGSYGYTF. In DNA form, the CDR3 reads TGTGCCAGCAGCTCCGTGGGGACAGGGAGCTATGGCTACACCTTC.

The chain has TRBV6-2 or TRBV6-3 and TRBJ2-2; D is possibly TRBD1 (6 bases). Trimming pared 2 bases from V and 1 base from J, leaving 17 bases between. The CDR3 consists of 18 residues. The germline V gene has CDR1 MNHEY and CDR2 SVGEGT. CDR3 sequence: CASSYRVGAIVNTGELFF. The CDR3 bases are TGTGCCAGCAGTTACAGAGTGGGGGCCATAGTGAACACCGGGGAGCTGTTTTTT.

The CDR3 bases are TGCGCCAGCAGCCAAGGAGGAGTCAGGGGAAGCTCCTATAATTCACCCCTCCACTTT. Amino acids: CASSQGGVRGSSYNSPLHF. The gene calls are TRBV4-3 and TRBJ1-6, with a possible D match to TRBD1 (6 bases). This CDR3 comprises 19 residues. Germline loops: CDR1 LGHNA, CDR2 YSLEER. Between the trimmed V and J ends, which lost 1 base and 0 bases, there was a span of 16 bases.

The V and J genes are TRBV15 and TRBJ2-5; 8 bases match TRBD1. The V segment lost 1 base and the J segment 4 bases; nucleotides outside the gene matches: 5. The CDR3 covers 15 residues. The germline V gene encodes CDR1 LNHNV and CDR2 YYDKDF (reference sequence). The CDR3 bases are TGTGCCACCAGCAGAGGAGGACAGGGAGGAGAGACCCAGTACTTC. This encodes CATSRGGQGGETQYF.

The V call is TRBV7-9, the J call TRBJ2-1, with TRBD1 as a possible D gene (5 bases). V shed 8 bases and J shed 2 bases, with 16 bases lying between them. This CDR3 spans 15 amino acids. In germline, CDR1 is SEHNR, CDR2 FQNEAQ (reference sequence). CDR3 protein: CASAIGAVPYNEQFF. CDR3 DNA sequence: TGTGCCAGCGCCATTGGGGCTGTTCCCTACAATGAGCAGTTCTTC.

The chain couples TRBV12-3 or TRBV12-4 to TRBJ1-4; D possibly corresponds to TRBD1 (5 bases). V lost 5 bases and J lost 8, with 12 bases in between. The length of the CDR3 is 13 residues. For the CDR3, the DNA is TGTGCCAGCAGTCCCGATTGGGGCGAAAAACTGTTTTTT. Protein product: CASSPDWGEKLFF.

The chain has TRBV6-4 and TRBJ1-5; perhaps TRBD1 as D (6 bases). Germline CDR1 and CDR2: MRHNA and SNTAGT. The V end lost 5 bases, the J end lost 4 bases, and 15 bases lay between the germline ends. The CDR3 loop spans 15 amino acids. The CDR3 nucleotides are TGTGCCAGCAGTAAGAGCAGGGGCGCGAATCAGCCCCAGCATTTT. This codes for CASSKSRGANQPQHF.

The genes are TRBV27 and TRBJ2-3; D gene uncertain. The CDR3 has 12 residues. The germline V gene encodes CDR1 MNHEY and CDR2 SMNVEV (reference sequence). The ends were cut back, 6 bases at V and 0 bases at J, with 4 bases in the middle. This CDR3 is CASSHSTDTQYF. CDR3 DNA: TGTGCCAGCAGCCATAGCACAGATACGCAGTATTTT.